This is a list of T cell receptor beta chains from one sample in a study of blood T cells in healthy people across ages. TCRdb re-analysed the 5' RACE reads in MiXCR, keeping a single row per CDR3 protein. Of around 850,000 distinct CDR3 sequences listed, around 36% were seen once; the top ten hold roughly 13%. Sequencing was performed on blood. The receptor source for this set is a man between 18 and 29 years old in good health. CDR3s leave out the opening cysteine and the closing phenylalanine or tryptophan.

j_call: TRBJ2-7; v_call: TRBV27; cdr3_aa: ASSTRFGVYEQY
j_call: TRBJ1-2; v_call: TRBV29-1; cdr3_aa: SVEWRNYGYT
j_call: TRBJ2-7; v_call: TRBV6-2/TRBV6-3; cdr3_aa: ASSYSMGGTGSHEQY
j_call: TRBJ2-1; v_call: TRBV24-1; cdr3_aa: ATSERSSGGRTAHEQF
j_call: TRBJ2-5; v_call: TRBV5-1; cdr3_aa: ASSSTYTRGQETQY
j_call: TRBJ2-6; v_call: TRBV7-2; cdr3_aa: ASSLLKSSGANVLT
j_call: TRBJ2-5; v_call: TRBV6-5; cdr3_aa: ASSVERSQETQY
j_call: TRBJ2-5; v_call: TRBV6-1; cdr3_aa: ASSDGTYQETPY
j_call: TRBJ2-2; v_call: TRBV4-1; cdr3_aa: ATRQGAGGELF
j_call: TRBJ2-3; v_call: TRBV5-1; cdr3_aa: ASSFGDYPRTDTQY
j_call: TRBJ1-1; v_call: TRBV12-5; cdr3_aa: ASGEGQANTEAF
j_call: TRBJ1-4; v_call: TRBV7-2; cdr3_aa: ASSQAPGAGGGEKLF
j_call: TRBJ1-1; v_call: TRBV12-3/TRBV12-4; cdr3_aa: ASTWAGDTEAF
j_call: TRBJ1-2; v_call: TRBV9; cdr3_aa: ASSSGQGDGYT
j_call: TRBJ2-1; v_call: TRBV12-3/TRBV12-4; cdr3_aa: ASRPSSGYNEQF
j_call: TRBJ2-7; v_call: TRBV20-1; cdr3_aa: SAAPPGSSSYEQY